This TCR beta chain was recorded in a study of cytomegalovirus exposure and HLA in healthy donors. Study-level results: Most TCR sequences showed up rarely, but some public TCRs showed up in many donors. Some highly shared sequence variants likely arose as a pipeline artifact. The number of N-insertions in an Asian-associated ancestry cluster was reportedly below the roughly 700-donor mean in a later analysis.

It was with 60 Vbeta and 13 Jbeta primers that the PCR ran. Libraries were prepared by immunoSEQ multiplex PCR; TCRdb keeps only in-frame clonotypes and omits some of them. The data show about 160,000 clones, roughly 72% seen once. Trimming removed 4 bases from V and 3 bases from J, with 12 bases in between. The CDR3 runs to 14 residues. Germline-derived CDR1 and CDR2 are MDHEN and SYDVKM. Details on this clone: Its antigen is as yet unknown.

V and J are TRBV28 and TRBJ1-2; a weak D match, TRBD1 (6 bases). This TCR was sampled from a middle-aged man in good health and CMV-seropositive. Sequencing was performed on PBMCs. The CDR3 region is CASSSDRAYYGYTF. In nucleotides, the CDR3 is TGTGCCAGCAGTTCGGACAGAGCCTACTATGGCTACACCTTC.